The T cell receptor (beta chain) under discussion was sequenced for a study of breast tumors, draining lymph nodes, adjacent tissues. TCRdb ran MiXCR on the multiplex PCR reads and lists one entry per CDR3 protein. Among about 230,000 distinct CDR3 sequences, roughly 32% were seen once, and the ten largest hold 1.4%. With 4 bases clipped from V and 2 bases from J, the junction kept 2 bases outside the gene matches. Germline V CDR1 and CDR2: LGHNA, YSLEER. The CDR3 sequence is 15 residues long. Samples came from axillary lymph nodes draining the breast cancer. This clonotype was observed many times. The sample was axillary lymph node tissue. The V gene is TRBV4-3, the J gene TRBJ2-3; 11 positions match TRBD2. This receptor was taken from a female donor with breast cancer. Some clones in this sample may be carry-over from other donors' samples. The CDR3 coding sequence is TGCGCCAGCAGCCTGGGACTAGCGGCCACAGATACGCAGTATTTT. Its translation: CASSLGLAATDTQYF.